The 29 T cell receptor beta chains reported below all come from one sample, sequenced in a study of CD8+ T cells in alopecia areata. RNA extraction was followed by reverse transcription into cDNA, which acted as the sequencing template. TCRdb's table, derived via immunoSEQ multiplex PCR, lists solely in-frame clones and lacks some. Altogether some 95,000 clones are present, about 40% being singletons, with the ten largest covering roughly 0.79%. Material: CD4+ T cells sorted from blood. These receptors came from a human donor with alopecia areata.

The chain uses TRBV29-1 and TRBJ2-1; 10 nucleotides line up with TRBD1. CDR1 and CDR2 from the germline V gene are SQVTM and ANQGSEA. This CDR3 spans 14 amino acids. The V gene end was trimmed by 3 bases and the J gene end by 9 bases; junction bases not matched to a gene: 8. The CDR3 loop is CSVERGQGIAEQFF. CDR3 bases: TGCAGCGTTGAGCGGGGACAGGGGATCGCTGAGCAGTTCTTC.

This clone appeared a few times. The gene calls are TRBV7-9 and TRBJ2-1; 7 positions match TRBD2. The germline V gene has CDR1 SEHNR and CDR2 FQNEAQ (reference sequence). Trimming cost V 3 bases and J 13 bases; bases outside gene matches: 6. CDR3 length: 12 residues. This CDR3 reads CASSFSGYTQFF. CDR3 nucleotides: TGTGCCAGCAGCTTTAGCGGGTACACCCAGTTCTTC.

This clone occurred a few times. The chain has TRBV28 and TRBJ1-2; 7 nucleotides match TRBD1. CDR3 length: 13 residues. Germline values: CDR1 MDHEN, CDR2 SYDVKM. The V and J ends lost 8 bases and 2 bases, in that order; junction bases with no gene match: 5. The CDR3 DNA reads as TGTGCCAGCCAAAGACAGGGCAACTATGGCTACACCTTC. Its protein product is CASQRQGNYGYTF.

The chain couples TRBV28 to TRBJ1-1; D gene ambiguous. V shed 8 bases and J shed 2 bases, with 12 bases lying between them. The CDR3 consists of 13 residues. Germline CDR1 MDHEN, CDR2 SYDVKM. The CDR3 DNA reads as TGTGCCAGCGCAGCCCCGGCCAACACTGAAGCTTTCTTT. It translates to CASAAPANTEAFF.

There are a few counts of this clone. This chain connects TRBV5-1 to TRBJ2-3; 8 positions agree with TRBD1. Looked up from germline, CDR1 is SGHRS and CDR2 is YFSETQ. This CDR3 is built from 16 residues. V shed 0 bases, J shed 2 bases, and the junction held 5 bases outside the gene matches. The CDR3 reads CASSLGDRSTTDTQYF. CDR3 bases: TGCGCCAGCAGCTTGGGGGACAGGAGCACCACAGATACGCAGTATTTT.

Only a few counts were recorded for this clone. The chain is built from TRBV29-1 and TRBJ2-1; 9 bases are shared with TRBD2. CDR1 is SQVTM, CDR2 ANQGSEA, per germline. The V and J ends lost 3 bases and 7 bases, in that order; junction bases with no gene match: 10. The length of the CDR3 is 15 residues. The DNA of the CDR3 is TGCAGCGTTGATAGCCCCTACCTAGCGGGGAATGAGCAGTTCTTC. It translates to CSVDSPYLAGNEQFF.

The chain is built from TRBV10-2 and TRBJ2-4, with 7 bases aligning to TRBD2. The CDR3 spans 16 residues. Germline V gene sequence: CDR1 WSHSY, CDR2 SAAADI. Unmatched junction bases numbered 9, after V lost 4 bases and J lost 3 bases. CDR3 sequence: CASSGASGDFKNIQYF. In DNA, the CDR3 is TGCGCCAGCAGTGGCGCCAGCGGGGACTTCAAAAACATTCAGTACTTC.

This clone turned up a few times. This chain connects TRBV7-9 to TRBJ1-2; 8 nucleotides align to TRBD1. The ends lost 4 bases at V and 7 bases at J; junction bases unmatched: 8. Germline V gene sequence: CDR1 SEHNR, CDR2 FQNEAQ (reference sequence). CDR3 size: 14 residues. CDR3: CASSSSGQGGGYTF. DNA for the CDR3: TGTGCCAGCAGCTCCAGCGGACAGGGCGGTGGCTACACCTTC.

In its sample, this clone was seen a few times. V gene TRBV19 combines with J gene TRBJ2-2; D unclear. V gave up 3 bases and J gave up 5 bases, with 7 bases separating them. The germline CDR1 and CDR2 sequences are LNHDA and SQIVND (reference sequence). The CDR3 consists of 13 residues. The chain's CDR3 is CASSIIQTGELFF. The CDR3 DNA sequence: TGTGCCAGTAGTATCATTCAAACCGGGGAGCTGTTTTTT.

This clone was detected only a few times. The V and J genes are TRBV29-1 and TRBJ2-1, with unresolved D. Germline-derived CDR1 and CDR2 are SQVTM and ANQGSEA. This CDR3 region has 13 residues. V lost 6 bases and J 2 bases, leaving 11 bases between the germline ends. The CDR3 loop is CSVMESPYNEQFF. DNA of the CDR3: TGCAGCGTCATGGAGTCCCCCTACAATGAGCAGTTCTTC.

The chain is built from TRBV30 and TRBJ1-1, with D perhaps TRBD1 (5 bases). The CDR3 covers 13 residues. The germline V gene has CDR1 GTSNPN and CDR2 SVGIG (reference sequence). With 7 bases removed from V and 7 bases from J, the gap between germline ends came to 19 bases. The CDR3 nucleotides are TGTGCCTCACTGCCGACGGGTAGGGGTGAAGCTTTCTTT. Protein sequence: CASLPTGRGEAFF.

This chain joins TRBV29-1 and TRBJ2-1; the match to TRBD2 covers 14 bases. The CDR3 extends over 14 amino acids. V was clipped by 7 bases and J by 6 bases; unmatched bases: 5. CDR1 is SQVTM, CDR2 ANQGSEA, per germline. The CDR3 protein is CSAKGLAGANEQFF. The CDR3 DNA reads TGCAGCGCTAAGGGACTAGCGGGGGCCAATGAGCAGTTCTTC.

The gene calls are TRBV29-1 and TRBJ1-2; D is unresolved. V dropped 5 bases and J dropped 5 bases, with 15 bases sitting between them. CDR3 length equals 13 residues. Germline assignment: CDR1 SQVTM and CDR2 ANQGSEA. The CDR3: CSVYSHSEYGYTF. For the CDR3, the DNA is TGCAGCGTTTATTCTCACTCGGAATATGGCTACACCTTC.

This chain uses TRBV11-3 with TRBJ2-5, with 8 bases that match TRBD1. Looked up from germline, CDR1 is SGHNT and CDR2 is YENEEA. Trimming removed 5 bases from V and 5 bases from J; junction bases left unmatched: 7. The length of the CDR3 is 14 residues. The CDR3 is CASSLDRGGETQYF. CDR3 nucleotide sequence: TGTGCCAGCAGCCTTGACAGGGGTGGCGAGACCCAGTACTTC.

This chain uses TRBV14 with TRBJ1-1; D unclear. With 2 bases removed from V and 3 bases from J, the gap between germline ends came to 1 base. This CDR3 has 11 amino acids. Germline V lookup: CDR1 SGHDN, CDR2 FVKESK. In nucleotides, the CDR3 is TGTGCCAGCAGCCAATACACTGAAGCTTTCTTT. It codes for CASSQYTEAFF.

The chain joins TRBV29-1 to TRBJ2-1; maybe TRBD2 (6 bases). This CDR3 contains 14 residues. With 3 bases removed from V and 7 bases from J, the gap between germline ends came to 16 bases. CDR1 SQVTM and CDR2 ANQGSEA come from the germline V gene. Here the CDR3 reads CSVEKGAGTNEQFF. The CDR3 bases are TGCAGCGTTGAGAAGGGAGCCGGGACTAATGAGCAGTTCTTC.

A few counts support this clone. This chain links TRBV29-1 with TRBJ2-3; 8 positions match TRBD1. Germline V lookup: CDR1 SQVTM, CDR2 ANQGSEA. The CDR3 covers 13 residues. V gave up 4 bases and J gave up 4 bases; unmatched junction bases: 4. In DNA form, the CDR3 reads TGCAGCGTTGCTCCCAGGGGGCCAGATACGCAGTATTTT. As protein: CSVAPRGPDTQYF.

This chain uses TRBV29-1 with TRBJ1-1; no clear D gene. In germline, CDR1 is SQVTM, CDR2 ANQGSEA. Trimming stripped 1 base from V and 5 bases from J, with 11 bases between. There are 13 residues in the CDR3. CDR3 in amino acids: CSVEGLTRTEAFF. CDR3 coding DNA: TGCAGCGTTGAAGGATTGACGAGGACTGAAGCTTTCTTT.

A few counts support this clone. The same CDR3 also results from other DNA sequences found in this sample. The chain joins TRBV5-1 to TRBJ1-1; 7 nucleotides match TRBD1. Germline assignment: CDR1 SGHRS and CDR2 YFSETQ. The CDR3 extends over 14 amino acids. Trimming removed 4 bases from V and 0 bases from J; junction bases left unmatched: 3. The CDR3: CASSGGQLNTEAFF. The CDR3 DNA is TGCGCCAGCAGCGGGGGACAGTTGAACACTGAAGCTTTCTTT. The variable domain in full, with the rest retrieved from reference TRBV5-1 and TRBJ1-1, is KAGVTQTPRYLIKTRGQQVTLSCSPISGHRSVSWYQQTPGQGLQFLFEYFSETQRNKGNFPGRFSGRQFSNSRSEMNVSTLELGDSALYLCASSGGQLNTEAFFGQGTRLTVV.

The chain employs TRBV18 and TRBJ2-7, with a weak D call TRBD2 (6 bases). CDR1 and CDR2 (germline): KGHSH, LQKENI. Trimming removed 5 bases from V and 1 base from J, with 6 bases in between. This CDR3 is 12 amino acids long. CDR3 loop: CASSSGSYEQYF. CDR3 bases: TGTGCCAGCTCAAGCGGGTCCTACGAGCAGTACTTC. Variable domain in full (rest from reference TRBV18 and TRBJ2-7): NAGVMQNPRHLVRRRGQEARLRCSPMKGHSHVYWYRQLPEEGLKFMVYLQKENIIDESGMPKERFSAEFPKEGPSILRIQQVVRGDSAAYFCASSSGSYEQYFGPGTRLTVT.

V and J are TRBV2 and TRBJ2-3, with unresolved D. The CDR3 covers 14 residues. Trimming removed 6 bases at V and 2 bases at J, with 12 bases between. Germline V gives CDR1 SNHLY, CDR2 FYNNEI. CDR3 loop: CASRGLYNTDTQYF. CDR3 bases: TGTGCCAGCAGAGGGCTATACAACACAGATACGCAGTATTTT.

This clone has a handful of counts. The chain is built from TRBV29-1 and TRBJ1-1; D ambiguous. The CDR3 sequence is 13 residues long. Trimming removed 6 bases at V and 1 base at J, with 12 bases between. Germline V gene sequence: CDR1 SQVTM, CDR2 ANQGSEA. The CDR3, as DNA: TGCAGCGTCGGACGTCTTCCGAACACTGAAGCTTTCTTT. Its protein is CSVGRLPNTEAFF.

The rearrangement links TRBV29-1 to TRBJ2-7; 7 bases fit TRBD1. The CDR3 covers 14 residues. V dropped 6 bases and J dropped 2; count of bases not matched to a gene: 10. Germline V lookup: CDR1 SQVTM, CDR2 ANQGSEA. For the CDR3, the DNA is TGCAGCGTCGGGCGACAGGGTAGGACCTACGAGCAGTACTTC. Protein product: CSVGRQGRTYEQYF.

The chain uses TRBV30 and TRBJ2-7; D is perhaps TRBD1 (5 bases). V was clipped by 5 bases and J by 3 bases, with 11 bases between them. The germline gives CDR1 GTSNPN, CDR2 SVGIG (reference sequence). This CDR3 has 12 amino acids. CDR3 coding DNA: TGTGCCTGGGGGCAGGGTCGCTACGAGCAGTACTTC. Encoded protein: CAWGQGRYEQYF. The whole variable domain, remainder taken from reference TRBV30 and TRBJ2-7, is SQTIHQWPATLVQPVGSPLSLECTVEGTSNPNLYWYRQAAGRGLQLLFYSVGIGQISSEVPQNLSASRPQDRQFILSSKKLLLSDSGFYLCAWGQGRYEQYFGPGTRLTVT.

The rearrangement joins TRBV29-1 to TRBJ2-7; TRBD2 might be the D (5 bases). The CDR3 runs to 11 residues. CDR1 and CDR2 (germline): SQVTM, ANQGSEA. V was pared by 7 bases and J by 3 bases, with 10 bases between. CDR3 bases: TGCAGCGGGATTCGGGGCTACGAGCAGTACTTC. Protein product: CSGIRGYEQYF.

This chain connects TRBV5-6 to TRBJ1-2; possible D gene TRBD1, 6 bases. V dropped 3 bases and J dropped 8 bases, with 8 bases sitting between them. CDR1 and CDR2 from the germline V gene are SGHDT and YYEEEE. The CDR3 has 11 amino acids. CDR3 coding DNA: TGTGCCAGCAGCTATACAGGGGGCTACACCTTC. Translation: CASSYTGGYTF.

V is TRBV7-2 and J is TRBJ1-5, with D maybe TRBD1 (5 bases). Trimming left V 0 bases short and J 6 bases short, with 18 bases between. CDR1 and CDR2 from the germline V gene are SGHTA and FQGNSA. This CDR3 is 17 amino acids long. The CDR3 nucleotides are TGTGCCAGCAGCTTAGCGACGGGAGGAGCCCAGGGTCAGCCCCAGCATTTT. It specifies CASSLATGGAQGQPQHF.

In the case of this clone: This sample includes further DNA sequences coding for the same CDR3. This chain links TRBV5-1 with TRBJ1-1; D call uncertain. V gave up 0 bases and J gave up 2 bases, with 5 bases separating them. Germline CDR1 is SGHRS and CDR2 is YFSETQ. The CDR3 runs to 13 residues. CDR3 sequence reads: CASSLASNTEAFF. The CDR3 nucleotides are TGCGCCAGCAGCTTGGCAAGCAACACTGAAGCTTTCTTT.

The chain has TRBV25-1 and TRBJ2-3, with D maybe TRBD2 (6 bases). The CDR3 is 16 amino acids. Looked up from germline, CDR1 is MGHDK and CDR2 is SYGVNS. The V gene lost 3 bases and the J gene lost 0 bases, with 13 bases spanning the gap. CDR3 amino acids: CASSEGRRASTDTQYF. For the CDR3, the DNA is TGTGCCAGCAGTGAGGGGCGGAGGGCCAGCACAGATACGCAGTATTTT.